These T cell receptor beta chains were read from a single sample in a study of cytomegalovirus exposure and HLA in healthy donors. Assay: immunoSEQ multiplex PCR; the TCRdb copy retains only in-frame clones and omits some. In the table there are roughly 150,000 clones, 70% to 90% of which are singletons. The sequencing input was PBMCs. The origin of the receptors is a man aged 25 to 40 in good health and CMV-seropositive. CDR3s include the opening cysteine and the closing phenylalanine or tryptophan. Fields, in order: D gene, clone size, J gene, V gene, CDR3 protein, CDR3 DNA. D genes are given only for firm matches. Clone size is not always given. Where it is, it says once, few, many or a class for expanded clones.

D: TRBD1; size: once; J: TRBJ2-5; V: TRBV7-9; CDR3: CSSSLLTGGRETQYF; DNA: TGTTCCAGCAGCTTATTAACAGGGGGCCGAGAGACCCAGTACTTC
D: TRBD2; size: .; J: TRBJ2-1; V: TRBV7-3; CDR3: CASSLTPGLAGGGEQFF; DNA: TGTGCCAGCAGCTTAACTCCGGGACTAGCGGGAGGAGGAGAGCAGTTCTTC
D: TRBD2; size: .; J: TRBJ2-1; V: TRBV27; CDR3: CASRGVREGNEQFF; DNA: TGTGCCAGCAGGGGCGTGAGGGAGGGGAATGAGCAGTTCTTC
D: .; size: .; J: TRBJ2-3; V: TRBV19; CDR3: CASQGGYTDTQYF; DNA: TGTGCCAGTCAGGGCGGCTACACAGATACGCAGTATTTT
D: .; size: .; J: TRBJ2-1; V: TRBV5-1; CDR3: CASSPAVAGQRYRLHEQFF; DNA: TGCGCCAGCAGCCCCGCGGTAGCAGGGCAAAGATATCGTCTCCATGAGCAGTTCTTC
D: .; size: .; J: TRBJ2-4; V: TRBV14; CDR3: CASSQVEIFGNIQYF; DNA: TGTGCCAGCAGCCAAGTGGAGATTTTCGGAAACATTCAGTACTTC
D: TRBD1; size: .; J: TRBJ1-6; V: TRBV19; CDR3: CASSIQPGTGGYNSPLHF; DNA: TGTGCCAGTAGTATACAACCCGGGACAGGGGGCTATAATTCACCCCTCCACTTT
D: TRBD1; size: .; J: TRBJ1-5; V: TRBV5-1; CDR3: CASSLQGPFSNQPQHF; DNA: TGCGCCAGCAGCCTACAGGGGCCCTTTAGCAATCAGCCCCAGCATTTT
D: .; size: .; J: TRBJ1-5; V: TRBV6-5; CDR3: CASSPQGCNQPQHF; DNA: TGTGCCAGCAGTCCCCAGGGTTGCAATCAGCCCCAGCATTTT
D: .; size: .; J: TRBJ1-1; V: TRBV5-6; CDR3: CASSTRDLLVGAFF; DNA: TGTGCCAGCAGCACCCGGGACTTACTTGTAGGAGCTTTCTTT
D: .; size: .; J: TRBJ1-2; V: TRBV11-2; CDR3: CASSLTEGANYGYTF; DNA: TGTGCCAGCAGCTTGACAGAAGGAGCTAACTATGGCTACACCTTC
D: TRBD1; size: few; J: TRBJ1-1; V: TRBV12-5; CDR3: CASGTSGQASVVF; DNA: TGTGCTAGTGGCACCTCGGGACAGGCATCCGTGGTCTTT
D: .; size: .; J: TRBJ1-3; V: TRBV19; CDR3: CASIENRGNTIYF; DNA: TGTGCCAGTATAGAGAACAGGGGAAACACCATATATTTT
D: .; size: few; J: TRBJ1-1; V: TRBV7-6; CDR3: CASSLAMNTEAFF; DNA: TGTGCCAGCAGCTTAGCTATGAACACTGAAGCTTTCTTT
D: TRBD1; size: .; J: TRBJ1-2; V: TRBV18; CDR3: CASSPSGQGAGGYTF; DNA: TGTGCCAGCTCACCATCGGGACAGGGGGCAGGTGGCTACACCTTC
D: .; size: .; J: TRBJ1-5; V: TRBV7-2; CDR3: CASSSAQGQPQHF; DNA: TGTGCCAGCAGCTCGGCCCAGGGTCAGCCCCAGCATTTT
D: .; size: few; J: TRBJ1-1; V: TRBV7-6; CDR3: CASSLQGTNTEAFF; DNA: TGTGCCAGCAGCTTACAGGGGACGAACACTGAAGCTTTCTTT
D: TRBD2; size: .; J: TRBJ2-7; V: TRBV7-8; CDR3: CASSLGLAGSDIEQYF; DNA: TGTGCCAGCAGCCTAGGACTAGCGGGCTCCGACATCGAGCAGTACTTC
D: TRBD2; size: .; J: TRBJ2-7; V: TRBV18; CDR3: CASSPQPVPSGSYEQYF; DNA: TGTGCCAGCTCACCTCAGCCCGTCCCTAGCGGTTCCTACGAGCAGTACTTC
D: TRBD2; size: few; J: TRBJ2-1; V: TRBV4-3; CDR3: CASSQDEAGHNEQFF; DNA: TGCGCCAGCAGCCAAGATGAAGCGGGGCACAATGAGCAGTTCTTC
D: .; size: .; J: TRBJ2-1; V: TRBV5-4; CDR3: CASRAQVRPNEQFF; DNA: TGTGCCAGCAGGGCCCAGGTAAGGCCCAATGAGCAGTTCTTC
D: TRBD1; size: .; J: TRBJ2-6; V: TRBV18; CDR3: CASSPRTGGISGANVLTF; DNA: TGTGCCAGCTCACCAAGAACAGGGGGAATCTCTGGGGCCAACGTCCTGACTTTC
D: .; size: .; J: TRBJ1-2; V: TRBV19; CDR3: CASSILGEVYGYTF; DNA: TGTGCCAGTAGTATTTTGGGGGAGGTCTATGGCTACACCTTC
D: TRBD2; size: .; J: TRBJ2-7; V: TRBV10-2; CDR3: CASRPGTSVHEQYF; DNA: TGCGCCAGCAGGCCCGGGACTAGCGTCCACGAGCAGTACTTC
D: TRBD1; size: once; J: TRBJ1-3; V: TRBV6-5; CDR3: CASRRQGPGNTIYF; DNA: TGTGCCAGCAGGAGACAGGGACCTGGAAACACCATATATTTT
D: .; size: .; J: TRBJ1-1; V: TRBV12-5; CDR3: CASGSPGLGGGVNTEAFF; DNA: TGTGCTAGTGGTTCACCAGGGCTCGGGGGGGGAGTGAACACTGAAGCTTTCTTT